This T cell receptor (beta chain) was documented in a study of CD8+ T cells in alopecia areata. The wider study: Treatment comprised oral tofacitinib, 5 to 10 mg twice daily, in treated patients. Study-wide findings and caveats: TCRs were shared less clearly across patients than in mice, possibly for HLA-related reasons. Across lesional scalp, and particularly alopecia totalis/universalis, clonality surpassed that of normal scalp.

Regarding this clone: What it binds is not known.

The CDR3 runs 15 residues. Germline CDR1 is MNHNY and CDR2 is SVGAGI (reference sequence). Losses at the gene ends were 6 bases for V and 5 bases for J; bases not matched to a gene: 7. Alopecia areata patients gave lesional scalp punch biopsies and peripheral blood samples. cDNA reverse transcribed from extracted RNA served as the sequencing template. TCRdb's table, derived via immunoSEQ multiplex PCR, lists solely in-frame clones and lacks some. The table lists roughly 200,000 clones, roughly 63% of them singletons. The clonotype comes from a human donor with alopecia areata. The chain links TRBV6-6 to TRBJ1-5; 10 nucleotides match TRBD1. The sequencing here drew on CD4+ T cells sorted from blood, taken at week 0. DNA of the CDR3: TGTGCCAGCAGCTCTCGGGACAGGGGCTATCAGCCCCAGCATTTT. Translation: CASSSRDRGYQPQHF.